The 10 T cell receptor beta chains below all came from one sample that was sequenced in a study of CD8+ T cells in alopecia areata. The treatment here: oral pan-JAK inhibitor, 5-10 mg twice daily. It was cDNA, reverse transcribed from extracted RNA, that served as the sequencing template. Only in-frame clones appear in the TCRdb table, and some are missing; sequencing was by immunoSEQ multiplex PCR. The data hold fewer than 250,000 clones, with roughly three fifths observed a single time. Sequenced material: CD4+ T cells sorted from blood, taken at week 4, from a patient treated with tofacitinib. Source of these receptors: a human donor with alopecia areata.

This clone was found once. This sequence joins TRBV7-9 and TRBJ2-3; tentative D call: TRBD2 (5 bases). V lost 10 bases to trimming and J lost 2 bases, with 13 bases between them. Germline CDR1 and CDR2: SEHNR and FQNEAQ (reference sequence). This CDR3 spans 13 amino acids. DNA of the CDR3: TGTGCCACCCCGCGGACTGACACAGATACGCAGTATTTT. Its translation: CATPRTDTDTQYF.

V gene TRBV9 combines with J gene TRBJ2-3, with a possible D match to TRBD2 (5 bases). CDR1 is SGDLS and CDR2 is YYNGEE in the germline V gene. Trimming left V 1 base short and J 6 bases short, with 15 bases between. This CDR3 is built from 15 residues. The DNA for the CDR3 is TGTGCCAGCAGCGTACTGAGCGTTGGCGGGGATACGCAGTATTTT. Protein: CASSVLSVGGDTQYF. Full variable domain (remainder filled in from reference TRBV9 and TRBJ2-3): DSGVTQTPKHLITATGQRVTLRCSPRSGDLSVYWYQQSLDQGLQFLIQYYNGEERAKGNILERFSAQQFPDLHSELNLSSLELGDSALYFCASSVLSVGGDTQYFGPGTRLTVL.

The V call is TRBV15, the J call TRBJ2-6; no clear D. There are 12 residues in the CDR3. The V end lost 8 bases, the J end lost 2 bases, and 4 bases lay between the germline ends. Germline CDR1 LNHNV, CDR2 YYDKDF (reference sequence). CDR3 nucleotide sequence: TGTGCCACCCGGACTGGGGCCAACGTCCTGACTTTC. Translation gives CATRTGANVLTF.

This clone was counted between two and nine times. CDR3 DNA sequence: TGCAGCGTCTTAGACAGGGGGGGGAACACTGAAGCTTTCTTT. It is translated as CSVLDRGGNTEAFF. The chain links TRBV29-1 to TRBJ1-1, with 9 nucleotides matching TRBD1. The CDR3 spans 14 residues. Germline V gives CDR1 SQVTM, CDR2 ANQGSEA. V lost 6 bases to trimming and J lost 1 base; unmatched junction nucleotides: 6.

V is TRBV7-2 and J is TRBJ2-1; D not resolved. This CDR3 contains 15 residues. The germline gives CDR1 SGHTA, CDR2 FQGNSA. Between the trimmed V and J ends, which lost 3 bases and 0 bases, there was a span of 9 bases. The CDR3 loop reads CASSLTPNSYNEQFF. Written as DNA, the CDR3 is TGTGCCAGCAGCTTGACTCCTAACTCCTACAATGAGCAGTTCTTC.

The chain links TRBV11-2 to TRBJ1-2; D gene ambiguous. The CDR3 runs 14 residues. V was shortened by 1 base and J by 8 bases, with 14 bases between the two germline ends. The V gene's germline CDR1 is SGHAT and CDR2 FQNNGV. The CDR3 sequence is CASSLVTFPRGYTF. The CDR3 DNA is TGTGCCAGCAGCTTAGTTACATTCCCGCGGGGCTACACCTTC.

The chain has TRBV25-1 and TRBJ1-1, with D possibly being TRBD1 (5 bases). The CDR3 is 15 residues long. Germline V lookup: CDR1 MGHDK, CDR2 SYGVNS. Trimming removed 2 bases at V and 4 bases at J, with 14 bases between. The CDR3 coding sequence is TGTGCCAGCAGTGAACAACGAGGACACTCCACTGAAGCTTTCTTT. The encoded protein is CASSEQRGHSTEAFF.

The rearrangement links TRBV30 to TRBJ1-4; 9 nucleotides agree with TRBD1. Germline V CDR1 and CDR2: GTSNPN, SVGIG (reference sequence). V dropped 2 bases and J dropped 7; count of bases not matched to a gene: 11. The CDR3 loop spans 16 amino acids. The CDR3 DNA is TGTGCCTGGAGTAATATACAGGGGGCGCATGGTGAAAAACTGTTTTTT. Its protein is CAWSNIQGAHGEKLFF.

The V gene is TRBV4-3, the J gene TRBJ1-1; TRBD1 is a possible D gene (5 bases). The CDR3 is 14 residues long. Trimming cost V 3 bases and J 10 bases, with 18 bases left between them. Per germline, CDR1 LGHNA and CDR2 YSLEER. The CDR3 bases are TGCGCCAGCAGCCACGCCGGGACTCCCGGGGGAGCTTTCTTT. As protein: CASSHAGTPGGAFF.

The table lists this clone with a few counts. The chain combines TRBV29-1 with TRBJ2-5; 11 nucleotides agree with TRBD2. The V gene end was trimmed by 6 bases and the J gene end by 3 bases; junction bases not matched to a gene: 6. This CDR3 is 14 amino acids long. From germline, CDR1 is SQVTM and CDR2 ANQGSEA. CDR3 region: CSVVPSGRKETQYF. In nucleotides, the CDR3 is TGCAGCGTCGTACCTAGCGGGAGGAAAGAGACCCAGTACTTC.